This entry is about one T cell receptor (beta chain). This entry comes from a study of blood T cell repertoires in COVID-19. Looked up from germline, CDR1 is SGHVS and CDR2 is FQNEAQ. The CDR3 has 12 residues. V lost 5 bases to trimming and J lost 5 bases; unmatched junction nucleotides: 3. Authors' data handling: How many nucleated cells were present was estimated from reference gene primer amplification. Measured with immunoSEQ multiplex PCR; TCRdb has only the in-frame clones, and not every one. V and J calls and clone size are given by that table; D and trimming were obtained from the DNA. The repertoire consists of 15,000 to 20,000 clones, with 93% occurring once and the leading ten covering about 6%.

This receptor was identified in a human donor in a cohort sampled during active COVID-19. The specimen was peripheral blood. The rearrangement joins TRBV7-8 to TRBJ2-7; 7 bases fit TRBD1. CDR3 coding DNA: TGTGCCAGCAGCCCGGACAGGAACGAGCAGTACTTC. This codes for CASSPDRNEQYF.